This T cell receptor (beta chain) was recovered during a study of OX40 agonist ivuxolimab in advanced cancers. Study-wide background: Patients were dosed with the agonistic anti-OX40 (CD134) antibody ivuxolimab. Dose-escalation patients' cancers were hepatocellular carcinoma, melanoma, renal cell or head and neck cancer.

Exclusion of a patient followed from autoimmune disease history or systemic immunosuppression. Clones were sequenced by immunoSEQ multiplex PCR, and TCRdb holds only the in-frame ones, with some missing. The table lists over 25,000 clones, 80% to 90% of them singletons. This CDR3 contains 16 residues. Germline V CDR1 and CDR2: SNHLY, FYNNEI. The junction had 9 bases not matched to a gene; V was cut back by 6 bases and J by 4 bases. This material consisted of CD4+ or CD8+ T cells sorted from blood, taken in a trial of the OX40 agonist ivuxolimab. This receptor was obtained from an adult with an advanced solid tumor such as melanoma, head and neck, liver or kidney cancer. The gene calls are TRBV2 and TRBJ2-6, with 7 bases identical to TRBD2. Here the CDR3 DNA reads TGTGCCAGCAGCCCAGGGACTATCCCCGGGGCCAACGTCCTGACTTTC. This translates into CASSPGTIPGANVLTF. Full variable domain (missing parts from reference TRBV2 and TRBJ2-6): EPEVTQTPSHQVTQMGQEVILRCVPISNHLYFYWYRQILGQKVEFLVSFYNNEISEKSEIFDDQFSVERPDGSNFTLKIRSTKLEDSAMYFCASSPGTIPGANVLTFGAGSRLTVL.